This TCR beta chain was found in a study of blood T cells in healthy people across ages. Whole-study findings and limits: Among long-lived donors, naive CD4+ cells were more numerous and diversity higher than in aged donors.

V lost 5 bases and J lost 0; bases outside the gene matches: 10. Germline lookup yields CDR1 SQVTM and CDR2 ANQGSEA. The CDR3 is made up of 17 amino acids. The authors ran a second PCR of 7 to 11 cycles using a sample-barcoded 5' primer and a J-beta primer mix. Each CDR3 protein is one row after TCRdb ran MiXCR on the 5' RACE reads. The sample records 1.5 million to 2 million distinct CDR3 sequences, around half being singletons. On this clonotype itself: What it recognizes is unknown.

A minimum of 6 million PBMCs was isolated per sample. The sequence came from a woman aged 40 to 55 in good health. This chain links TRBV29-1 with TRBJ2-1; TRBD2 matches 10 bases. The sequencing sample was made of blood. CDR3 loop: CSVLTSGLLSSYNEQFF. DNA of the CDR3: TGCAGCGTTTTGACTAGCGGGCTACTGAGCTCCTACAATGAGCAGTTCTTC.